A selection of T cell receptor beta chains follows, all from one sample in a study of OX40 agonist ivuxolimab in advanced cancers. Assay used: immunoSEQ multiplex PCR; TCRdb lists only in-frame clones, some missing. The data hold about 73,000 clones, with about 90% observed a single time. Sequencing used CD4+ or CD8+ T cells sorted from blood, obtained in a trial of the OX40 agonist ivuxolimab. The origin of the receptors is an adult with an advanced solid tumor such as melanoma, head and neck, liver or kidney cancer. CDR3s include the opening cysteine and the closing phenylalanine or tryptophan. D genes are given only for firm matches. Clone size appears in some rows only: once, few, many, or a class for an expanded clone.

J gene: TRBJ2-7; V gene: TRBV5-1; clone size: .; D gene: .; CDR3 protein: CASSLGGSNSYEQYF; CDR3 DNA: TGCGCCAGCAGCTTGGGCGGCAGCAACTCCTACGAGCAGTACTTC
J gene: TRBJ1-2; V gene: TRBV19; clone size: .; D gene: .; CDR3 protein: CASSPLPAGRGYTF; CDR3 DNA: TGTGCCAGTAGCCCGCTCCCGGCCGGACGTGGCTACACCTTC
J gene: TRBJ1-2; V gene: TRBV14; clone size: once; D gene: .; CDR3 protein: CASSPTATYGYTF; CDR3 DNA: TGTGCCAGCAGCCCAACAGCGACCTATGGCTACACCTTC
J gene: TRBJ1-1; V gene: TRBV19; clone size: .; D gene: TRBD1; CDR3 protein: CASSTTGLNTEAFF; CDR3 DNA: TGTGCCAGTAGTACGACAGGGTTGAACACTGAAGCTTTCTTT
J gene: TRBJ2-7; V gene: TRBV2; clone size: .; D gene: .; CDR3 protein: CASKRALLGEQYF; CDR3 DNA: TGTGCCAGCAAGAGGGCACTCTTGGGGGAGCAGTACTTC
J gene: TRBJ2-7; V gene: TRBV5-1; clone size: .; D gene: TRBD1; CDR3 protein: CASSFVGGAYEQYF; CDR3 DNA: TGCGCCAGCAGCTTCGTAGGGGGCGCGTACGAGCAGTACTTC
J gene: TRBJ2-1; V gene: TRBV14; clone size: .; D gene: .; CDR3 protein: CASSPAGAWGSYNEQFF; CDR3 DNA: TGTGCCAGCAGCCCGGCAGGAGCTTGGGGCTCCTACAATGAGCAGTTCTTC
J gene: TRBJ2-3; V gene: TRBV19; clone size: .; D gene: TRBD2; CDR3 protein: CASSIGGRDTQYF; CDR3 DNA: TGTGCCAGTAGTATTGGCGGGAGAGATACGCAGTATTTT
J gene: TRBJ2-2; V gene: TRBV7-6; clone size: .; D gene: .; CDR3 protein: CASSRGEIRPGELFF; CDR3 DNA: TGTGCCAGCAGCCGCGGGGAAATAAGACCCGGGGAGCTGTTTTTT
J gene: TRBJ2-7; V gene: TRBV7-2; clone size: .; D gene: TRBD2; CDR3 protein: CASSGRTSGRIYEQYF; CDR3 DNA: TGTGCCAGCAGCGGGCGGACTAGCGGGAGAATCTACGAGCAGTACTTC
J gene: TRBJ2-3; V gene: TRBV5-8; clone size: .; D gene: .; CDR3 protein: CASSVGTALSTDTQYF; CDR3 DNA: TGTGCCAGCAGCGTAGGGACGGCCCTTAGCACAGATACGCAGTATTTT
J gene: TRBJ1-4; V gene: TRBV19; clone size: once; D gene: .; CDR3 protein: CATSWTGTNEKLFF; CDR3 DNA: TGTGCCACTTCTTGGACGGGAACTAATGAAAAACTGTTTTTT
J gene: TRBJ2-6; V gene: TRBV6-6; clone size: .; D gene: .; CDR3 protein: CASSLSGANVLTF; CDR3 DNA: TGTGCCAGCAGTCTCTCTGGGGCCAACGTCCTGACTTTC
J gene: TRBJ2-5; V gene: TRBV6-5; clone size: .; D gene: TRBD1; CDR3 protein: CASTEPGTVVQTQYF; CDR3 DNA: TGTGCCAGCACCGAACCTGGGACAGTCGTACAGACCCAGTACTTC
J gene: TRBJ1-1; V gene: TRBV6-1; clone size: .; D gene: .; CDR3 protein: CASKDSYTEAFF; CDR3 DNA: TGTGCCAGCAAGGACAGTTACACTGAAGCTTTCTTT
J gene: TRBJ2-3; V gene: TRBV5-1; clone size: .; D gene: TRBD2; CDR3 protein: CASSLLAGAFTDTQYF; CDR3 DNA: TGCGCCAGCAGCTTACTAGCGGGAGCCTTCACAGATACGCAGTATTTT
J gene: TRBJ2-2; V gene: TRBV5-1; clone size: .; D gene: .; CDR3 protein: CASSGMLVRTGELFF; CDR3 DNA: TGCGCCAGCAGCGGGATGCTGGTTAGGACCGGGGAGCTGTTTTTT
J gene: TRBJ1-1; V gene: TRBV15; clone size: .; D gene: .; CDR3 protein: CATSNINTEAFF; CDR3 DNA: TGTGCCACCAGCAATATAAACACTGAAGCTTTCTTT
J gene: TRBJ2-7; V gene: TRBV27; clone size: .; D gene: TRBD1; CDR3 protein: CASSLRAGASRGNYEQYF; CDR3 DNA: TGTGCCAGCAGTTTACGGGCCGGGGCTAGCAGGGGGAACTACGAGCAGTACTTC
J gene: TRBJ1-5; V gene: TRBV7-2; clone size: .; D gene: .; CDR3 protein: CASSLGGSGNQPQHF; CDR3 DNA: TGTGCCAGCAGCTTAGGTGGCAGCGGCAATCAGCCCCAGCATTTT
J gene: TRBJ2-7; V gene: TRBV7-6; clone size: few; D gene: TRBD2; CDR3 protein: CASSSGTSSYEQYF; CDR3 DNA: TGTGCCAGCAGCTCCGGGACTAGCTCCTACGAGCAGTACTTC
J gene: TRBJ2-5; V gene: TRBV28; clone size: .; D gene: .; CDR3 protein: CASTPAQFGSETQYF; CDR3 DNA: TGTGCCAGCACCCCTGCCCAGTTTGGATCGGAGACCCAGTACTTC
J gene: TRBJ1-2; V gene: TRBV5-1; clone size: .; D gene: TRBD1; CDR3 protein: CASSLGTGGRYGYTF; CDR3 DNA: TGCGCCAGCAGCTTGGGGACAGGGGGTAGGTATGGCTACACCTTC
J gene: TRBJ1-1; V gene: TRBV15; clone size: .; D gene: .; CDR3 protein: CATYRVMGRNTEAFF; CDR3 DNA: TGTGCCACCTACAGGGTAATGGGGAGGAACACTGAAGCTTTCTTT
J gene: TRBJ2-3; V gene: TRBV6-6; clone size: .; D gene: .; CDR3 protein: CASSQTDRPDTQYF; CDR3 DNA: TGTGCCAGCAGTCAGACAGATCGGCCAGATACGCAGTATTTT
J gene: TRBJ1-2; V gene: TRBV5-6; clone size: .; D gene: .; CDR3 protein: CASSLARINYGYTF; CDR3 DNA: TGTGCCAGCAGCTTGGCCCGGATAAACTATGGCTACACCTTC
J gene: TRBJ1-1; V gene: TRBV7-8; clone size: .; D gene: .; CDR3 protein: CASSLAEGGGFEAFF; CDR3 DNA: TGTGCCAGCAGCTTAGCGGAAGGCGGGGGCTTTGAAGCTTTCTTT
J gene: TRBJ2-3; V gene: TRBV28; clone size: .; D gene: TRBD2; CDR3 protein: CASSKRLLGLVGTDTQYF; CDR3 DNA: TGTGCCAGCTCCAAAAGGCTTCTGGGACTAGTAGGCACAGATACGCAGTATTTT
J gene: TRBJ2-7; V gene: TRBV6-1; clone size: .; D gene: TRBD1; CDR3 protein: CASTLQGAYEQYF; CDR3 DNA: TGTGCCAGCACCTTACAGGGGGCGTACGAGCAGTACTTC
J gene: TRBJ1-3; V gene: TRBV18; clone size: few; D gene: .; CDR3 protein: CASSPQGVGNTIYF; CDR3 DNA: TGTGCCAGCTCACCACAAGGGGTCGGAAACACCATATATTTT
J gene: TRBJ2-3; V gene: TRBV29-1; clone size: .; D gene: TRBD2; CDR3 protein: CSVAPLLGLAITDTQYF; CDR3 DNA: TGCAGCGTTGCGCCACTTCTGGGACTAGCGATCACAGATACGCAGTATTTT
J gene: TRBJ2-3; V gene: TRBV19; clone size: .; D gene: TRBD2; CDR3 protein: CASSNRPGLAGVADTQYF; CDR3 DNA: TGTGCCAGTAGTAACCGCCCGGGACTAGCGGGAGTTGCAGATACGCAGTATTTT
J gene: TRBJ1-2; V gene: TRBV13; clone size: few; D gene: .; CDR3 protein: CASSYGKPSPYGYTF; CDR3 DNA: TGTGCCAGCAGCTATGGGAAGCCCTCTCCCTATGGCTACACCTTC
J gene: TRBJ2-7; V gene: TRBV7-8; clone size: .; D gene: .; CDR3 protein: CASSFTGTYEQYF; CDR3 DNA: TGTGCCAGCAGCTTTACAGGCACCTACGAGCAGTACTTC
J gene: TRBJ2-2; V gene: TRBV9; clone size: .; D gene: .; CDR3 protein: CASSDFNTGELFF; CDR3 DNA: TGTGCCAGCAGCGATTTTAACACCGGGGAGCTGTTTTTT
J gene: TRBJ2-5; V gene: TRBV5-1; clone size: once; D gene: TRBD2; CDR3 protein: CASSLDTSGETQYF; CDR3 DNA: TGCGCCAGCAGCTTGGATACTAGCGGAGAGACCCAGTACTTC
J gene: TRBJ2-1; V gene: TRBV5-6; clone size: .; D gene: TRBD2; CDR3 protein: CASSTYSGAVNEQFF; CDR3 DNA: TGTGCCAGCAGCACTTATAGCGGGGCAGTCAATGAGCAGTTCTTC
J gene: TRBJ2-7; V gene: TRBV6-1; clone size: .; D gene: TRBD2; CDR3 protein: CASSALAGSSYEQYF; CDR3 DNA: TGTGCCAGCAGTGCTCTAGCGGGGAGCTCCTACGAGCAGTACTTC
J gene: TRBJ1-1; V gene: TRBV5-1; clone size: .; D gene: .; CDR3 protein: CASSTRGGGTEAFF; CDR3 DNA: TGCGCCAGCAGCACCCGTGGGGGAGGCACTGAAGCTTTCTTT
J gene: TRBJ2-1; V gene: TRBV20-1; clone size: .; D gene: .; CDR3 protein: CSAPLRNEQFF; CDR3 DNA: TGCAGTGCCCCGTTGCGGAATGAGCAGTTCTTC
J gene: TRBJ2-3; V gene: TRBV7-9; clone size: .; D gene: .; CDR3 protein: CASSQTGDTQYF; CDR3 DNA: TGTGCCAGCAGCCAGACGGGAGATACGCAGTATTTT
J gene: TRBJ2-5; V gene: TRBV30; clone size: once; D gene: TRBD1; CDR3 protein: CAWSPGQGAGETQYF; CDR3 DNA: TGTGCCTGGAGTCCGGGACAGGGGGCCGGAGAGACCCAGTACTTC
J gene: TRBJ2-6; V gene: TRBV7-9; clone size: .; D gene: TRBD1; CDR3 protein: CASSFGTGVSGANVLTF; CDR3 DNA: TGTGCCAGCAGCTTTGGGACAGGGGTCTCTGGGGCCAACGTCCTGACTTTC
J gene: TRBJ2-5; V gene: TRBV7-3; clone size: .; D gene: TRBD1; CDR3 protein: CASSLQGVGETQYF; CDR3 DNA: TGTGCCAGCAGCCTTCAGGGGGTAGGAGAGACCCAGTACTTC
J gene: TRBJ2-1; V gene: TRBV18; clone size: .; D gene: .; CDR3 protein: CASSPTQAQNEQFF; CDR3 DNA: TGTGCCAGCTCACCAACACAGGCCCAAAATGAGCAGTTCTTC
J gene: TRBJ1-2; V gene: TRBV6-6; clone size: .; D gene: .; CDR3 protein: CAIPAGAYGYTF; CDR3 DNA: TGTGCCATCCCGGCGGGGGCCTATGGCTACACCTTC
J gene: TRBJ2-1; V gene: TRBV18; clone size: .; D gene: .; CDR3 protein: CASSPDLFEQFF; CDR3 DNA: TGTGCCAGCTCACCGGACCTATTCGAGCAGTTCTTC
J gene: TRBJ2-5; V gene: TRBV7-8; clone size: .; D gene: .; CDR3 protein: CASSLRGQETQYF; CDR3 DNA: TGTGCCAGCAGCCTACGAGGGCAAGAGACCCAGTACTTC
J gene: TRBJ1-2; V gene: TRBV13; clone size: .; D gene: TRBD1; CDR3 protein: CASSQGQGVRGYTF; CDR3 DNA: TGTGCCAGCAGCCAGGGACAGGGGGTTCGAGGCTACACCTTC
J gene: TRBJ2-7; V gene: TRBV5-1; clone size: .; D gene: .; CDR3 protein: CASSAGSTLREQYF; CDR3 DNA: TGCGCCAGCAGCGCGGGGTCGACACTACGGGAGCAGTACTTC
J gene: TRBJ1-4; V gene: TRBV2; clone size: .; D gene: .; CDR3 protein: CASSEDRVGEKLFF; CDR3 DNA: TGTGCCAGCAGTGAAGACAGGGTGGGGGAAAAACTGTTTTTT
J gene: TRBJ2-3; V gene: TRBV5-1; clone size: .; D gene: .; CDR3 protein: CASSLVGSPDTQYF; CDR3 DNA: TGCGCCAGCAGCTTGGTCGGGAGTCCTGATACGCAGTATTTT
J gene: TRBJ1-5; V gene: TRBV2; clone size: .; D gene: TRBD1; CDR3 protein: CASSTLQGGQPQHF; CDR3 DNA: TGTGCCAGCAGTACCCTACAGGGGGGGCAGCCCCAGCATTTT
J gene: TRBJ2-3; V gene: TRBV7-2; clone size: .; D gene: TRBD2; CDR3 protein: CASSSAGAADTQYF; CDR3 DNA: TGTGCCAGCAGCTCAGCGGGAGCGGCAGATACGCAGTATTTT
J gene: TRBJ2-2; V gene: TRBV10-3; clone size: .; D gene: .; CDR3 protein: CAISESAREGGELFF; CDR3 DNA: TGTGCCATCAGTGAATCAGCGCGGGAAGGCGGGGAGCTGTTTTTT
J gene: TRBJ2-3; V gene: TRBV5-1; clone size: .; D gene: TRBD2; CDR3 protein: CASSARVDAGGRNTQYF; CDR3 DNA: TGCGCCAGCAGCGCCCGGGTCGATGCGGGAGGGCGGAATACGCAGTATTTT
J gene: TRBJ2-5; V gene: TRBV5-6; clone size: .; D gene: .; CDR3 protein: CASSLARRVRGETQYF; CDR3 DNA: TGTGCCAGCAGCTTGGCTCGAAGGGTACGAGGAGAGACCCAGTACTTC
J gene: TRBJ2-2; V gene: TRBV27; clone size: once; D gene: TRBD2; CDR3 protein: CASSLLAGGHTGELFF; CDR3 DNA: TGTGCCAGCAGTTTATTGGCGGGAGGTCACACCGGGGAGCTGTTTTTT
J gene: TRBJ2-3; V gene: TRBV5-6; clone size: .; D gene: TRBD2; CDR3 protein: CASSWETSGRGADTQYF; CDR3 DNA: TGTGCCAGCAGCTGGGAGACTAGCGGGAGGGGCGCAGATACGCAGTATTTT